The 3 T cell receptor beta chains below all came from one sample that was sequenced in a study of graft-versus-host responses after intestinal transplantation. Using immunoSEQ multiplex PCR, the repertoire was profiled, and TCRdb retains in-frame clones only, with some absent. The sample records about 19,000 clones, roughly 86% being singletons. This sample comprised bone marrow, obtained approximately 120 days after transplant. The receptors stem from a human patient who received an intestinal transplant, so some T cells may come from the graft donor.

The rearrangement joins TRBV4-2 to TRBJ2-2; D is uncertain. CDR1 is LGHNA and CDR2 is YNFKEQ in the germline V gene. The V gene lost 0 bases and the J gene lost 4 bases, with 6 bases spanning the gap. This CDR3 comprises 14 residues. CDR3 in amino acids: CASSQDQFTGELFF. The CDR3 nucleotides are TGTGCCAGCAGCCAAGATCAGTTCACCGGGGAGCTGTTTTTT.

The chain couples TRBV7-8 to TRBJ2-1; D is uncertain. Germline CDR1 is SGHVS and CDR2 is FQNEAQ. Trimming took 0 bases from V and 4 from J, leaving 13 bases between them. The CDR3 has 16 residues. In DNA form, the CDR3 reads TGTGCCAGCAGCTTAGCGGGCTCCTCATGGTACAATGAGCAGTTCTTC. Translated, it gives CASSLAGSSWYNEQFF.

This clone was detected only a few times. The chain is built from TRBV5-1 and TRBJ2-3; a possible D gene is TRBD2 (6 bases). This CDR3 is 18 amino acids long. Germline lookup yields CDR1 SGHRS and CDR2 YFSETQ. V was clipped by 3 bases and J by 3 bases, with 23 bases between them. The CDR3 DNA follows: TGCGCCAGCAGCTCCCCCCCTGCTCCCGGGAGAGGAACAGATACGCAGTATTTT. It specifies CASSSPPAPGRGTDTQYF.